The clone carrying this T cell receptor (beta chain) occurred once. J gave up 7 bases and V 3 bases, and 7 bases lay outside the gene matches. The CDR3 has 15 residues. The germline V gene has CDR1 SGHRS and CDR2 YFSETQ. These data belong to a study of cytomegalovirus exposure and HLA in healthy donors. PCR involved 60 Vbeta and 13 Jbeta primers. Sequencing was performed with immunoSEQ multiplex PCR; in TCRdb, only in-frame clones are kept and a portion is missing. The data contain around 130,000 clones, over 75% of them singletons. The TCR sequence derives from a man aged 30 to 39 in good health and CMV-seronegative. V gene TRBV5-1 combines with J gene TRBJ2-1; 10 bases match TRBD2. The specimen was PBMCs. DNA of the CDR3: TGCGCCAGCAGCTCCAGCGGGAGGGCTGTGAATGAGCAGTTCTTC. Protein: CASSSSGRAVNEQFF.